Listed here are 15 T cell receptor beta chains from one sample, sequenced in a study of beta chain features in type 1 diabetes. Every bit of the isolated RNA underwent reverse transcription, so sequencing read expressed TCRB transcripts. Produced via immunoSEQ multiplex PCR; TCRdb's table is partial and in-frame only. The sample yields around 320,000 clones, 12% to 15% seen once. The source material was central memory CD4+ T cells from blood. Receptor source: a man in his thirties or forties in good health.

The chain has TRBV6-5 and TRBJ1-1; no clear D. This CDR3 is built from 10 residues. Per germline, CDR1 MNHEY and CDR2 SVGAGI. V was trimmed by 5 bases and J by 11 bases, leaving 9 bases between them. The CDR3 spells CASSEKKAFF. As DNA, the CDR3 is TGTGCCAGCAGTGAGAAAAAGGCTTTCTTT.

The V and J genes are TRBV30 and TRBJ1-4; TRBD1 is a possible D gene (5 bases). Trimming removed 0 bases from V and 4 bases from J, with 15 bases in between. Germline V CDR1 and CDR2: GTSNPN, SVGIG (reference sequence). The CDR3 is 16 amino acids. This CDR3 reads CAWSVLGGGDNEKLFF. The CDR3 DNA reads as TGTGCCTGGAGTGTACTGGGCGGGGGGGATAATGAAAAACTGTTTTTT.

This clone was counted many times. The V and J genes are TRBV11-2 and TRBJ2-3, with 7 bases aligning to TRBD1. CDR1 and CDR2 (germline): SGHAT, FQNNGV. The CDR3 spans 14 residues. With 3 bases clipped from V and 1 base from J, the junction kept 1 base outside the gene matches. The CDR3 sequence is CASSLGQRTDTQYF. The CDR3 DNA follows: TGTGCCAGCAGCTTGGGACAGCGCACAGATACGCAGTATTTT.

The V call is TRBV7-6, the J call TRBJ2-1; 8 nucleotides match TRBD2. Trimming removed 2 bases from V and 10 bases from J; junction bases left unmatched: 7. In germline, CDR1 is SGHVS, CDR2 FNYEAQ. CDR3 length: 14 residues. CDR3 DNA: TGTGCCAGCAGCTTAATAGCGGGGCCCCGCGAGCAGTTCTTC. As protein: CASSLIAGPREQFF.

This rearrangement joins TRBV27 to TRBJ2-6; 8 bases are a match to TRBD2. Unmatched junction bases numbered 4, after V lost 6 bases and J lost 0 bases. Germline V gene data show CDR1 as MNHEY and CDR2 as SMNVEV (reference sequence). The CDR3 contains 16 residues. This chain's CDR3 is CASRRGDGSGANVLTF. The CDR3 DNA follows: TGTGCCAGCAGGCGGGGGGACGGCTCTGGGGCCAACGTCCTGACTTTC.

The chain employs TRBV11-2 and TRBJ2-1; tentatively, D is TRBD1 or TRBD2 (6 bases each). CDR1 is SGHAT, CDR2 FQNNGV, per germline. The CDR3 has 11 residues. The V end lost 5 bases, the J end lost 12 bases, and 11 bases lay between the germline ends. The CDR3 is CASSPGAAQFF. In DNA, the CDR3 is TGTGCCAGCAGCCCGGGGGCTGCGCAGTTCTTC.

This clone was detected only a few times. The J gene is TRBJ2-7, the V gene TRBV27; tentatively, D is TRBD1 or TRBD2 (5 bases each). Germline V gene sequence: CDR1 MNHEY, CDR2 SMNVEV (reference sequence). Between the trimmed V and J ends, which lost 4 bases and 0 bases, there was a span of 13 bases. The CDR3 sequence is 15 residues long. The CDR3 region is CASSWDPWSSYEQYF. The CDR3 nucleotides read TGTGCCAGCAGTTGGGACCCGTGGAGCTCCTACGAGCAGTACTTC.

V is TRBV7-2 and J is TRBJ1-1; possibly TRBD1 for D (5 bases). The germline V gene encodes CDR1 SGHTA and CDR2 FQGNSA. CDR3 length: 14 amino acids. V was pared by 5 bases and J by 5 bases, with 15 bases between. The CDR3 reads CASSKNAGGTEAFF. CDR3 in DNA: TGTGCCAGCAGCAAAAATGCCGGGGGGACTGAAGCTTTCTTT.

This clone has only a few counts. The chain combines TRBV11-1 with TRBJ2-1, with TRBD2 matching over 8 bases. Germline lookup yields CDR1 SGHAT and CDR2 FQDESV (reference sequence). CDR3 length equals 17 residues. J gave up 1 base and V 5 bases, and 10 bases lay outside the gene matches. The CDR3 protein is CASSPIPGGGSYNEQFF. CDR3 nucleotides: TGTGCCAGCAGCCCTATCCCCGGGGGGGGATCCTACAATGAGCAGTTCTTC. The full variable domain, with the rest looked up from reference TRBV11-1 and TRBJ2-1, is EAEVAQSPRYKITEKSQAVAFWCDPISGHATLYWYRQILGQGPELLVQFQDESVVDDSQLPKDRFSAERLKGVDSTLKIQPAELGDSAMYLCASSPIPGGGSYNEQFFGPGTRLTVL.

The chain employs TRBV6-1 and TRBJ2-7, with 11 bases matching TRBD2. The trim removed 6 bases at V and 6 bases at J, leaving 7 bases unmatched. Germline V CDR1 and CDR2: MNHNS, SASEGT. This CDR3 spans 14 amino acids. CDR3 loop: CASRGETSGGEQYF. The CDR3 DNA reads TGTGCCAGCAGGGGCGAAACTAGCGGGGGCGAGCAGTACTTC.

The chain carries TRBV6-1 and TRBJ2-3; 8 nucleotides agree with TRBD1. The CDR3 is made up of 15 amino acids. From germline, CDR1 is MNHNS and CDR2 SASEGT. V gave up 4 bases and J gave up 3 bases; unmatched junction bases: 6. The CDR3, as DNA: TGTGCCAGCAGTGGGACGACAGGGGCTACAGATACGCAGTATTTT. Its protein product is CASSGTTGATDTQYF.

There are many counts of this clone. This chain joins TRBV7-2 and TRBJ2-4; D is possibly TRBD1 (5 bases). The V gene lost 5 bases and the J gene lost 9 bases, with 8 bases spanning the gap. CDR1 is SGHTA, CDR2 FQGNSA, per germline. The CDR3 consists of 11 residues. CDR3 amino acids: CASSQGLIQYF. Here the CDR3 DNA reads TGTGCCAGCAGCCAGGGCCTCATTCAGTACTTC. Filled out from reference TRBV7-2 and TRBJ2-4, the complete variable domain reads GAGVSQSPSNKVTEKGKDVELRCDPISGHTALYWYRQSLGQGLEFLIYFQGNSAPDKSGLPSDRFSAERTGGSVSTLTIQRTQQEDSAVYLCASSQGLIQYFGAGTRLSVL.

This clone has a count of ten or more. The chain is built from TRBV7-2 and TRBJ2-1, with 7 bases aligning to TRBD2. The CDR3 has 16 amino acids. The V segment lost 2 bases and the J segment 7 bases; nucleotides outside the gene matches: 11. The germline CDR1 and CDR2 sequences are SGHTA and FQGNSA. The CDR3 DNA reads as TGTGCCAGCAGCTTATTTCCGGGAGGAGTGGTGAATGAGCAGTTCTTC. The encoded protein is CASSLFPGGVVNEQFF. Variable domain in full (rest from reference TRBV7-2 and TRBJ2-1): GAGVSQSPSNKVTEKGKDVELRCDPISGHTALYWYRQSLGQGLEFLIYFQGNSAPDKSGLPSDRFSAERTGGSVSTLTIQRTQQEDSAVYLCASSLFPGGVVNEQFFGPGTRLTVL.

This clone was seen only a few times. The chain combines TRBV5-6 with TRBJ2-2; D is uncertain. Germline values: CDR1 SGHDT, CDR2 YYEEEE. This CDR3 spans 12 amino acids. V lost 4 bases to trimming and J lost 6 bases, with 7 bases between them. In DNA form, the CDR3 reads TGTGCCAGCAGCCCCCTGGCCGGGGAGCTGTTTTTT. Encoded protein: CASSPLAGELFF.

This clone was seen a handful of times. The chain couples TRBV4-1 to TRBJ2-5; possible D gene TRBD2, 6 bases. The V end lost 0 bases, the J end lost 11 bases, and 16 bases lay between the germline ends. The CDR3 totals 14 residues. Germline V gives CDR1 MGHRA, CDR2 YSYEKL. The CDR3 sequence: CASSQDQEGTKQYF. CDR3 nucleotide sequence: TGCGCCAGCAGCCAAGATCAGGAGGGTACAAAGCAGTACTTC.